This T cell receptor beta chain originates from a study of T cell responses to AZD1222 COVID-19 vaccine. General study results and limits: Donors in the cohort were predominantly white British and more often female, and clonal diversity was possibly underestimated. Spike as a whole was targeted by vaccine-associated CD4 TCRs, dominant at 160-218 and 743-854.

The CDR3 spans 14 residues. Trimming pared 3 bases from V and 4 bases from J, leaving 12 bases between. Germline V gene data show CDR1 as MNHEY and CDR2 as SMNVEV (reference sequence). In regard to this clone: What it binds is unknown.

Sequencing used immunoSEQ multiplex PCR; TCRdb keeps in-frame clones, though not all of them. The sample includes some 130,000 clones, approximately 91% of them seen just once. V is TRBV27 and J is TRBJ1-2; no clear D gene. The material was peripheral blood, obtained 28 days after the second AZD1222 dose. The receptor was isolated from an adult who received the AZD1222 COVID-19 vaccine. The CDR3 DNA is TGTGCCAGCAGTTTTTTGGGTGGGGTCTATGGCTACACCTTC. Translating it yields CASSFLGGVYGYTF.